The TCR beta chain under discussion was sequenced for a study of Graves' ophthalmopathy and Graves' hyperthyroidism. For repertoire sequencing, the TCR beta CDR3 regions were amplified from RNA transcripts. Second-round multiplex PCR came after a first-round RT-PCR that employed HTBI primers. Via MiXCR, TCRdb re-called the multiplex PCR reads, giving one row per CDR3 protein. The sample yields 450,000 to 600,000 distinct CDR3 sequences, less than 45% seen once. Germline values: CDR1 MNHEY, CDR2 SVGAGI. Trimming took 7 bases from V and 1 from J; bases not matched to a gene: 4. This CDR3 contains 15 residues. The study excluded patients with other autoimmune diseases, uncontrolled infections, pregnancy or lactation. Patients were diagnosed from clinical symptoms, serum thyroxine, TRAb, thyroid ultrasound and orbital computed tomography.

The gene calls are TRBV6-5 and TRBJ2-2, with 9 bases fitting TRBD1. The specimen sequenced was peripheral blood or thyroid tissue (not recorded which). The sequence was collected from an adult man with Graves' hyperthyroidism. CDR3 in DNA: TGTGCCAGCAATGACAGGGGGGGGAACACCGGGGAGCTGTTTTTT. This translates into CASNDRGGNTGELFF.